This record looks at one T cell receptor beta chain sequence and its context. What it binds is unknown. Trimming stripped 6 bases from V and 5 bases from J, with 14 bases between. From germline, CDR1 is SGHVS and CDR2 FNYEAQ. The CDR3 is 15 amino acids. After constant-region reverse-primer amplification, full-length variable regions underwent semi-nested PCR with Nested Universal Primer A. Each CDR3 protein gets one entry after TCRdb re-called the 5' RACE reads with MiXCR. The profile shows roughly 8,600 distinct CDR3 sequences, 40% to 65% of them singletons. Memory CD4+ cells were defined as CD4+CD45RO+CD25-. Study findings and constraints: Tumor Treg TCRs overlapped most with tumor naive CD4+ cells. Tumor memory CD4+ T cell TCR gene usage was found to cluster with blood and lymph node memory CD4+ cells and with lymph node naive CD4+ cells.

The chain links TRBV7-6 to TRBJ1-6; D gene unclear. This receptor was taken from a female donor with breast cancer. The sample consisted of memory CD4+ T cells sorted from a lymph node. The sample's subset: memory CD4+ T cells, CD4+CD45RO+CD25-. The CDR3 spells CASSRRTRDNSPLHF. The DNA of the CDR3 is TGTGCCAGCAGTAGACGGACTAGGGATAATTCACCCCTCCACTTT.